The 5 T cell receptor beta chains below all came from one sample that was sequenced in a study of control samples from healthy donors and cancer patients. TCRdb keeps only in-frame clones here, not all; method: immunoSEQ multiplex PCR. The sample carries about 140,000 clones, more than 85% recorded once. Sequencing was done on a sample of blood. The receptors come from a woman in her 30s in good health.

This sequence joins TRBV6-6 and TRBJ2-7; 7 nucleotides line up with TRBD1. J lost 3 bases, V lost 6 bases, and 11 bases had no gene match. CDR3 length equals 15 residues. Per germline, CDR1 MNHNY and CDR2 SVGAGI (reference sequence). CDR3 protein: CASRTLGTENYEQYF. CDR3 bases: TGTGCCAGCAGAACACTCGGGACAGAAAACTACGAGCAGTACTTC.

CDR3 DNA: TGTGCCAGCAGCTTGGGGATGCTGGGCGGCCAGGAGACCCAGTACTTC. Amino acid sequence: CASSLGMLGGQETQYF. V and J are TRBV5-5 and TRBJ2-5; D not resolved. The germline V gene encodes CDR1 SGHKS and CDR2 YYEKEE (reference sequence). V gave up 0 bases and J gave up 5 bases, with 17 bases separating them. There are 16 residues in the CDR3. Filled out from reference TRBV5-5 and TRBJ2-5, the complete variable domain reads DAGVTQSPTHLIKTRGQQVTLRCSPISGHKSVSWYQQVLGQGPQFIFQYYEKEERGRGNFPDRFSARQFPNYSSELNVNALLLGDSALYLCASSLGMLGGQETQYFGPGTRLLVL.

This chain's CDR3 is CASSFDRASGNTIYF. The CDR3 nucleotides read TGTGCCAGCAGCTTTGACAGGGCCTCTGGAAACACCATATATTTT. The chain links TRBV5-4 to TRBJ1-3; 7 nucleotides align to TRBD1. CDR1 and CDR2 (germline): SGHNT, YYREEE (reference sequence). Trimming removed 2 bases from V and 0 bases from J; junction bases left unmatched: 2. CDR3 length: 15 residues.

The chain employs TRBV29-1 and TRBJ2-7; D is undetermined. Trimming cost V 6 bases and J 2 bases, with 8 bases left between them. Germline V gene lookup returns CDR1 SQVTM and CDR2 ANQGSEA. CDR3 size: 11 residues. The CDR3, as DNA: TGCAGCGTCGTGGATGCCTACGAGCAGTACTTC. Protein sequence: CSVVDAYEQYF.

The V gene is TRBV7-2, the J gene TRBJ2-7; 7 bases align to TRBD2. V shed 8 bases and J 3 bases; nucleotides not matched to a gene: 7. Germline V gene sequence: CDR1 SGHTA, CDR2 FQGNSA. The CDR3 has 13 residues. DNA of the CDR3: TGTGCCAGCGGGTCGGGGACTAACTACGAGCAGTACTTC. Amino acids: CASGSGTNYEQYF.